Detailed here is one TCR beta chain. The sample holds a few counts of this clone. No cognate antigen has been identified for it. No base-level quality is on record; no much larger clone is a single base apart. The collaborating institutions used their own protocols to collect whole blood in K2EDTA tubes. Collaborator samples were shipped for TCRbeta analysis as frozen whole blood, isolated PBMCs, or DNA extracted from either sample type. CDR1 and CDR2, per the germline V gene, are SGHTA and FQGTGA. The CDR3 holds 15 amino acids from the cysteine to the phenylalanine. Only the CDR3 DNA stays, 45 bases, in frame from base 1. V trim: 3 bases; J trim: 5 bases; unmatched bases: 9. The entry originates in a study of blood T cell repertoires in COVID-19 (dated by TCRdb to 2019 to 2021). For the study in its entirety: The collaborator samples originated in the United States, Italy and Spain and spanned the acute and convalescent phases of COVID-19. The material from the prospective study consisted of cDNA or gDNA derived from T cells, B-cell-depleted T cells, or PBMCs. The repertoires were made available in a free public database intended to serve as a resource for research on the immune response to SARS-CoV-2. Where HLA class I and class II types were available, the types were taken from metadata supplied by the sample provider, not from assay-based typing. Samples came from the ongoing ImmuneRACE study (first 160 participants) plus 1,254 subjects from 6 global collaborators. Nearly every sample came with metadata listing a de-identified subject ID, COVID-19 status, age in years and sex. The dataset comprised deeply sampled blood TCRbeta repertoires from subjects exposed to, actively infected with, or recovered from COVID-19. General conclusions and limits of the study: Clinical and demographic metadata were provided uncurated, with the amount varying by source and participant.

The immunoSEQ Assay, a bias-controlled multiplex PCR, was used to amplify TCRbeta CDR3 regions from genomic DNA. The authors processed their data as follows. Within the assay, amplification of reference gene primers was used to estimate how many nucleated cells each sample contained. Sequence reads were collapsed and filtered to measure the absolute abundance of every unique TCRbeta CDR3 rearrangement. Productive Simpson clonality was computed per sample as the square root of Simpson's diversity index over productive rearrangements. Here the immuneACCESS table is served through TCRdb, limited to in-frame sequences with V and J called. Missing clones are a known gap in these copies; in checked studies unresolved V genes cover under half, and the rest lacks a known reason. From that table come the V and J calls and clone size; the DNA was used to work out D and trimming. The sample contains 300,000 to 400,000 clones, around nine tenths of them found a single time. The ten largest clones represent under 3% of the sample.

The receptor's source is a human donor in a cohort sampled during active COVID-19. This chain joins TRBV7-3 to TRBJ1-1, with 7 bases matching TRBD1. The specimen was peripheral blood. The sequenced DNA: TGTGCCAGCAGCTTGAAAATACAGGGGAGGACTGAAGCTTTCTTT. It codes for CASSLKIQGRTEAFF. The full variable domain, with segments outside the CDR3 supplied by the reference TRBV7-3 and TRBJ1-1 proteins, appears as GAGVSQTPSNKVTEKGKYVELRCDPISGHTALYWYRQSLGQGPEFLIYFQGTGAADDSGLPNDRFFAVRPEGSVSTLKIQRTERGDSAVYLCASSLKIQGRTEAFFGQGTRLTVV.